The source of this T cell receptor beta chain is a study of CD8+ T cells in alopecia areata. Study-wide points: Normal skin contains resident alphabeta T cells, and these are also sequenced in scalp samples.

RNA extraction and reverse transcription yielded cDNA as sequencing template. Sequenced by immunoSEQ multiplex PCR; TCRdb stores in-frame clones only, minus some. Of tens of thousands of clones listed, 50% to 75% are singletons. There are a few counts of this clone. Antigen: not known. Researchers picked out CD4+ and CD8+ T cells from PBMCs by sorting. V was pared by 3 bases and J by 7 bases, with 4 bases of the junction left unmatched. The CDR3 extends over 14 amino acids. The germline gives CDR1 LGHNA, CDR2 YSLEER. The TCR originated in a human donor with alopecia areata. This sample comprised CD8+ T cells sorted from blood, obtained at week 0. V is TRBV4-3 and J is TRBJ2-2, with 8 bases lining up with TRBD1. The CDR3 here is CASSQGQADGELFF. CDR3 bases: TGCGCCAGCAGCCAGGGACAGGCCGACGGGGAGCTGTTTTTT.